The entry that follows covers one T cell receptor beta chain sequence. What this receptor recognizes is not known. The missing CDR3 end, 3 residues past where the read stops, is filled in from the germline J gene. The CDR3 numbers 15 residues from cysteine through phenylalanine. Only the CDR3 bases that were read are kept: 36 of them, in frame from base 1. The germline V gene supplies CDR1 MNHNS and CDR2 SASEGT. Trimming leaves V shorter by 5 bases and J shorter by 5 bases, with the junction holding 7 bases beyond the gene matches. Every participant had a single incident cervical HPV16 infection, and prevalent HPV16 infections were excluded. Cervical HPV DNA was detected by MY09/MY11 PCR, and genotyping was performed by dot-blot hybridization. About 14 mL of heparinized blood were centrifuged, and the buffy coat was aliquoted, frozen at -30°C, then stored at -80°C. QIAGEN kits were used to extract genomic DNA from buffy coat specimens.

This sample stems from a study of T cells in women clearing cervical HPV infection (dated by TCRdb to the late 2010s). Background for the entire study: The cases were 20 to 25 women with histologically confirmed HPV16-related CIN3 or worse, and 2 of these cases were invasive cancers. Controls were 25 women whose single incident HPV16 infection cleared within 12 months without precancer or cancer developing. Case blood was taken at the visit when the lesion was first identified, whereas control blood was taken when infection was no longer detected. Among cases, blood sampling came a median of almost 150 days after lesion detection, with an interquartile range of about 85 to 230 days. HLA typing was available for only a few women, so HLA type could not be excluded as a confounder. Nested within Costa Rica's Guanacaste HPV Natural History Study, an exploratory proof-of-principle case-control study compared TCR repertoires across cervical HPV16 outcomes. Cases were matched to controls by age within five years and by the year the sample was collected. A median age of approximately 31 years was observed in cases versus over 37 in controls, and no significant differences in baseline characteristics were found. In the parent cohort, 9,500 to 13,000 women aged 18 or older were enrolled in Guanacaste, Costa Rica, during about 1992 to 1994 and then followed for six to eight years. Quality controls consisted of five blinded duplicates per group, for a total of 60 or so samples made up of some 50 participants and about ten replicates.

TCR beta CDR3 regions were amplified by multiplex PCR using the immunoSEQ assay from an average of 1200 ng genomic DNA per sample. Primer bias was corrected in the assay by using a complete synthetic TCR repertoire to establish an amplification baseline. Amplicons were sequenced on the Illumina platform. The study's processing was this. Sequences were error-corrected by clustering with frequency ratios and a modified nearest-neighbor algorithm and were then analyzed in the immunoSEQ Analyzer with IMGT gene definitions. At each rarefaction depth, TCR richness and evenness were averaged over 20 rarefaction repeats, and samples with fewer sequences than the depth were excluded. Relative abundances of V, D and J genes were compared between groups using Wilcoxon rank sum tests, with FDR correction applied. In the blinded duplicates, the intraclass correlation was around 96% for TCR richness and averaged about 79% across around 70 gene segments. TCRdb obtained this table from immuneACCESS and retained in-frame rearrangements with V and J assigned. These tables miss some clones; where compared with another copy, unresolved V genes account for less than half of the shortfall, and the remainder is unexplained. For V, J and clone size, that table is used; D and trimming come from the DNA. The sample table holds over 30,000 clones. About 7.7% of the sample belongs to the ten largest clones.

Paper-wide results and their limitations: TCR repertoire richness was significantly higher in CIN3+ cases than in controls across sequencing depths, while evenness did not differ. Because of the cross-sectional design, the study could not determine whether the associations came before infection or resulted from infection, and neither effector/memory subsets nor HPV-specific T cells were isolated. Cases were distinguished from controls with an estimated AUC of roughly 0.79 by random forest classifiers combining richness and V gene abundances. Because T-cell numbers per sample were unknown, differences in richness could reflect varying T-cell content rather than repertoire biology. Cases had lower TRBV6-7 relative abundance than controls (0.11% versus 0.16%; Bonferroni P = 0.0008).

The origin of this receptor is a woman between 18 and 70 years old with a cervical HPV16 infection that either progressed to CIN3+ or cleared (not recorded which). The sequencing sample was made of blood buffy coat. The sequence is built from TRBV6-1 and TRBJ2-2, with TRBD1 identical over 8 junction bases. Partial CDR3 DNA: TGTGCCAGCAGTAAAGGACAGGGCTCGACCGGGGAG. It specifies CASSKGQGSTGE. The entire CDR3 reads CASSKGQGSTGELFF.